The entry below describes one T cell receptor (beta chain). Authors' methods: Researchers report that nucleated cell counts were estimated from reference gene primer amplification. Measured with immunoSEQ multiplex PCR; TCRdb has only the in-frame clones, and not every one. V and J calls and clone size follow that table, whereas D and trimming were derived from the DNA. The sample has about 230,000 clones, around 88% seen once. This specimen comes from a study of blood T cell repertoires in COVID-19. Study-level information: Sites in the United States, Italy and Spain provided acute and convalescent COVID-19 samples. PBMCs, B-cell-depleted T cells, or T cells were the source of the cDNA or gDNA that made up the material.

CDR3 length equals 16 residues. Trimming removed 0 bases from V and 2 bases from J, with 13 bases in between. The germline V gene encodes CDR1 SGHRS and CDR2 YFSETQ. Residents of 24 US areas, aged roughly 18 to 90 years, made up the participants. This clonotype was sampled from a middle-aged woman with acute COVID-19. Sequenced sample: PBMCs or T cells enriched from blood (not recorded which). This chain joins TRBV5-1 and TRBJ2-3, with D possibly being TRBD2 (5 bases). The CDR3 nucleotides read TGCGCCAGCAGCTTGGGATCCAGCGGACCCACAGATACGCAGTATTTT. This translates into CASSLGSSGPTDTQYF. Filled out from reference TRBV5-1 and TRBJ2-3, the complete variable domain reads KAGVTQTPRYLIKTRGQQVTLSCSPISGHRSVSWYQQTPGQGLQFLFEYFSETQRNKGNFPGRFSGRQFSNSRSEMNVSTLELGDSALYLCASSLGSSGPTDTQYFGPGTRLTVL.